This TCR beta chain was sequenced for a study of blood T cell repertoires in COVID-19. Study information: Italy, Spain and the United States were the sources of the convalescent and acute COVID-19 samples.

In the authors' methods: Counts of nucleated cells, estimated from reference gene primer amplification, were obtained. The table came from immunoSEQ multiplex PCR; TCRdb's copy has only in-frame clones and leaves some out. That table gives V, J and clone size, and the DNA gave D and trimming. Of 310,000 or so clones in the sample, approximately 90% were seen once. The CDR3 has 13 residues. Germline CDR1 SGHTA, CDR2 FQGTGA. V shed 5 bases, J shed 9 bases, and the junction held 7 bases outside the gene matches. The study recruited people aged about 18 to 95 years across under 25 US areas. Categorization into cohorts depended on clinical history that participants reported.

V usage is TRBV7-3 and J usage is TRBJ2-1, with TRBD2 identical over 7 bases. This receptor was obtained from a woman in her forties who had recovered from COVID-19. Sequencing input: PBMCs or T cells enriched from blood (not recorded which). CDR3 nucleotide sequence: TGTGCCAGCAGCACCGGACTAGAGGGTGAGCAGTTCTTC. Protein sequence: CASSTGLEGEQFF.